Presented here are 22 T cell receptor delta chains from one specimen sequenced in a study of gamma delta lymphoproliferative disorders and STAT genes (dated by TCRdb to about 2018). For TCR sequencing, genomic DNA was taken from peripheral blood mononuclear cells isolated from both patients and controls. The library relied on multiplex PCR. Data came from an Illumina MiSeq. TCRdb called clones afresh from the public reads with CATT; identical DNA rows were later merged. This sample comprises over 450 delta-chain clones, about 4.4% of them detected only once. The top ten clonotypes cover over 95% of the sample. Sequenced: blood. Receptors originate from a human donor with gamma-delta T-cell large granular lymphocyte leukemia.

This clone has just a few counts. The amino acid sequence in TCRdb belongs to a much larger clone and departs from this DNA's translation at residue 7, likely a sequencing read error; the sequence shown is translated from the DNA. In the same sample, other DNA sequences code for this CDR3. The chain joins TRDV2 to TRDJ1; the D gene is possibly TRDD3 (6 bases). V dropped 4 bases and J dropped 2 bases, with 25 bases sitting between them. CDR1 is GEAIGNYY and CDR2 is EKD in the germline V gene. The CDR3 covers 18 residues. CDR3 loop: CACETVRYGTTVTDKLIF. CDR3 in DNA: TGTGCCTGTGAGACGGTGCGATACGGGACGACCGTAACCGATAAACTCATCTTT.

To note about this clone: This likely reflects a read error, since a far larger clone is one base away. The V call is TRDV2, the J call TRDJ1, with TRDD3 matching 12 bases. CDR1 is GEAIGNYY, CDR2 EKD, per germline. This CDR3 comprises 17 residues. The V and J ends lost 0 bases and 3 bases, in that order; junction bases with no gene match: 7. The CDR3 sequence is CACDTVGLGDTPDKLIF. DNA of the CDR3: TGTGCCTGTGACACCGTCGGTCTGGGGGATACGCCCGATAAACTCATCTTT.

Comments on this clone: A far larger clone is just one base off, so this is likely a read error. CDR3 bases: TGTGCCTGTGACACCGTGGAGACCGGGTCTGAGTACGCCGATAAACTCATCTTT. Amino acid sequence: CACDTVETGSEYADKLIF. This rearrangement joins TRDV2 to TRDJ1; D is ambiguous. The CDR3 is made up of 18 amino acids. The germline V gene encodes CDR1 GEAIGNYY and CDR2 EKD. Trimming shortened V by 0 bases and J by 3 bases, and 22 bases separated the two germline ends.

This clone rates as medium-sized. Other DNA sequences in this specimen translate into the identical CDR3. This rearrangement joins TRDV2 to TRDJ1; 11 bases are a match to TRDD3. Germline CDR1 reads GEAIGNYY; CDR2 reads EKD. This CDR3 is 19 amino acids long. V lost 0 bases, J lost 2 bases, and 13 bases stayed unmatched. CDR3 in amino acids: CACDTVHAGGYSGTDKLIF. The CDR3 bases are TGTGCCTGTGACACCGTTCATGCTGGGGGATACTCGGGAACCGATAAACTCATCTTT.

Ten or more counts support this clone. The chain couples TRDV2 to TRDJ1; 10 nucleotides agree with TRDD3. Trimming cost V 0 bases and J 4 bases; bases outside gene matches: 16. This CDR3 has 19 amino acids. CDR1 is GEAIGNYY and CDR2 is EKD in the germline V gene. The CDR3 DNA sequence: TGTGCCTGTGACACCGTAGAGGGATGGGGGATACAGGCGGGCGATAAACTCATCTTT. This gives the protein CACDTVEGWGIQAGDKLIF.

In the case of this clone: Since a far larger clone is one base different, this is likely a read error. Other DNA sequences in this specimen translate into the identical CDR3. The chain links TRDV2 to TRDJ1; 13 positions match TRDD3. CDR3 length: 15 residues. Germline V gives CDR1 GEAIGNYY, CDR2 EKD. This CDR3 is CACDVLGDTTDKLIF. The CDR3 region has the DNA TGTGCTTGTGACGTACTGGGGGATACGACCGATAAACTCATCTTT.

This clone was counted between two and nine times. The chain links TRDV2 to TRDJ1; 9 nucleotides agree with TRDD3. Trimming cost V 0 bases and J 1 base; bases outside gene matches: 11. This CDR3 is 18 amino acids long. The germline V gene encodes CDR1 GEAIGNYY and CDR2 EKD. The CDR3 nucleotides are TGTGCCTGTGACACCCTTACTGGGGGAACGCGTACCACCGATAAACTCATCTTT. This sequence encodes CACDTLTGGTRTTDKLIF.

This clone appeared a few times. A read error likely explains this, since a far larger clone differs by one base. The J gene is TRDJ1, the V gene TRDV2; D not resolved. V dropped 2 bases and J dropped 0 bases, with 21 bases sitting between them. The CDR3 length is 18 residues. Per germline, CDR1 GEAIGNYY and CDR2 EKD. The CDR3 DNA reads as TGTGCCTGTGACATCGTGGAGACCGGGTCTGAGTACACCGATAAACTCATCTTT. This gives the protein CACDIVETGSEYTDKLIF.

Regarding this clone: TCRdb attributes to this sequence the protein of a much larger clone, which differs from the DNA translation at residue 14; a read error is likely, and the protein displayed is translated from the DNA. This chain links TRDV2 with TRDJ1; the D is unclear. CDR1 and CDR2 (germline): GEAIGNYY, EKD. The CDR3 has 18 amino acids. In DNA form, the CDR3 reads TGTGCCTGTGACACCGTGGAGACCGGGTCTGAGTACACCTATAAACTCATCTTT. Translation: CACDTVETGSEYTYKLIF.

This clone came up a few times. A far larger clone is just one base off, so this is likely a read error. The DNA is left out, because the CDR3 cannot be placed on it with certainty; the CDR3 is given as TCRdb lists it. The V gene is uncalled and the J gene is TRDJ1; the D call in the table, TRDD3, was not verified against the DNA. The length of the CDR3 is 18 amino acids, counting both ends. CDR3 in amino acids: CACETVGYGTTVTDKLIF.

This clone has more than one count but fewer than ten. The likely explanation is a read error, given a far larger clone one base away. This sample includes further DNA sequences coding for the same CDR3. The CDR3 reads CACEPLGDTGSNDTDKLIF. CDR3 bases: TGTGCCTGTGAACCACTGGGGGACACGGGATCAAACGACACCGATAAACTCATCTTT. This rearrangement joins TRDV2 to TRDJ1, with TRDD3 matching over 9 bases. Trimming took 4 bases from V and 0 from J; bases not matched to a gene: 17. This CDR3 spans 19 amino acids. The germline V gene encodes CDR1 GEAIGNYY and CDR2 EKD.

This clone showed up just a few times. A read error is likely here: a far larger clone is one base away. Other nucleotide sequences in the sample specify the same CDR3. The chain joins TRDV2 to TRDJ1, with D uncertain. The germline CDR1 and CDR2 sequences are GEAIGNYY and EKD. This CDR3 spans 14 amino acids. The chain's CDR3 is CACDPLSHTDKLIF. In nucleotides, the CDR3 is TGCGCCTGTGACCCCCTCTCCCACACCGATAAACTCATCTTT.

This clone showed up just a few times. A far larger clone is just one base off, so this is likely a read error. The V call is TRDV2, the J call TRDJ1, with 12 bases matching TRDD3. CDR3 length equals 21 residues. The J segment lost 0 bases and the V segment lost 0 bases, leaving 16 bases of the junction unmatched. Germline CDR1 and CDR2: GEAIGNYY and EKD. The CDR3 loop is CACDTIGLGDTGSNDTDKLIF. DNA of the CDR3: TGTGCCTGTGACACCATCGGTCTGGGGGATACGGGATCAAACGACACCGATAAACTCATCTTT.

This clone was counted many times. This is likely an artifact of a read error, given a far larger clone one base away. The chain recombines TRDV2 with TRDJ1; TRDD3 aligns across 13 bases. Germline CDR1 is GEAIGNYY and CDR2 is EKD. V trimming: 2 bases; J trimming: 2 bases; junction bases outside the gene matches: 1. This CDR3 contains 15 residues. For the CDR3, the DNA is TGTGCCTGTGACATACTGGGGGATACGACCGATAAACTCATCTTT. It translates to CACDILGDTTDKLIF.

By share, this clone counts as medium-sized. This sequence is one base from a far larger clone and is likely a read error. This chain joins TRDV2 and TRDJ1; 9 bases are a match to TRDD3. The V gene end was trimmed by 0 bases and the J gene end by 2 bases; junction bases not matched to a gene: 15. Germline assignment: CDR1 GEAIGNYY and CDR2 EKD. The CDR3 contains 19 residues. CDR3 nucleotides: TGTGCCTGTGACACCGTCGGTCTGGGGGATGCGCCGTCAACCGATAAACTCATCTTT. Translating gives CACDTVGLGDAPSTDKLIF.

This clone showed up many times. Translating this DNA gives a protein that differs at residue 10 from the TCRdb one, which belongs to a much larger clone; a read error is likely, and the protein shown is this translation. J is TRDJ1 and V is TRDV2, with 13 bases aligning to TRDD3. The length of the CDR3 is 19 residues. Germline V lookup: CDR1 GEAIGNYY, CDR2 EKD. V lost 4 bases and J lost 0; bases outside the gene matches: 13. The CDR3 DNA reads TGTGCCTGTGAACCACTGGGGGATACGGAATCAAACGACACCGATAAACTCATCTTT. The encoded protein is CACEPLGDTESNDTDKLIF.

This clone has just a few counts. TCRdb's protein, taken from a much larger clone, differs from this DNA's translation at residue 3, likely owing to a read error; the protein displayed comes from the DNA. This chain joins TRDV2 and TRDJ1; 10 nucleotides match TRDD3. The CDR3 has 18 residues. Germline assignment: CDR1 GEAIGNYY and CDR2 EKD. CDR3 protein: CARDTLSGGYAGTDKLIF. The DNA for the CDR3 is TGTGCCCGTGACACTCTTTCCGGGGGATACGCGGGTACCGATAAACTCATCTTT.

In this sample, this clone turned up a few times. The CDR3 loop is CACDTVVPLGDTPSTDKLIF. The CDR3 DNA reads as TGTGCCTGTGACACCGTCGTCCCACTGGGGGATACGCCGTCAACCGATAAACTCATCTTT. The rearrangement uses TRDV2 and TRDJ1, with 13 bases aligning to TRDD3. Germline loops: CDR1 GEAIGNYY, CDR2 EKD. V gave up 0 bases and J gave up 2 bases; unmatched junction bases: 14. The CDR3 has 20 amino acids.

This clone has just a few counts. With only one base between it and a far larger clone, this is likely a read error. Other DNA sequences in the sample encode the same CDR3. The chain recombines TRDV2 with TRDJ1, with a tentative D call TRDD3 (5 bases). CDR3 length: 18 residues. CDR1 and CDR2 from the germline V gene are GEAIGNYY and EKD. V was cut by 4 bases and J by 2 bases, with 25 bases left in between. The CDR3 DNA reads TGTGCCTGTGAGACGGTGGGGTACGGGACGACCGTAACCGATAAACTCATCTTT. Protein product: CACETVGYGTTVTDKLIF.

In its sample, this clone was seen many times. A read error is likely here: a far larger clone is one base away. The J gene is TRDJ1, the V gene TRDV2, with TRDD3 matching 13 bases. Germline lookup yields CDR1 GEAIGNYY and CDR2 EKD. The CDR3 runs to 15 residues. The CDR3 bases are TGTGCCTGTGACGTACTGGGGGATACGACCGATAAACCCATCTTT. It translates to CACDVLGDTTDKPIF.

This clone was observed a few times. TCRdb pairs this DNA with a much larger clone's protein that differs at residue 9, likely a read error; the protein shown was translated from the DNA. The chain is built from TRDV2 and TRDJ1, with 8 bases aligning to TRDD3. The CDR3 loop spans 18 amino acids. Germline V gene lookup returns CDR1 GEAIGNYY and CDR2 EKD. The V segment lost 4 bases and the J segment 2 bases; nucleotides outside the gene matches: 17. The CDR3 DNA follows: TGTGCCTGTGAGACGGTGGGATACGAGACGACCGTAACCGATAAACTCATCTTT. Translating gives CACETVGYETTVTDKLIF.

This clone was found many times. Given a far larger clone just one base away, this is likely a sequencing read error. V gene TRDV2 combines with J gene TRDJ1; 13 bases are a match to TRDD3. Germline V CDR1 and CDR2: GEAIGNYY, EKD. The CDR3 consists of 15 residues. CDR3 sequence: CARDVLGDTTDKLIF. The CDR3 nucleotides read TGTGCCCGTGACGTACTGGGGGATACGACCGATAAACTCATCTTT.